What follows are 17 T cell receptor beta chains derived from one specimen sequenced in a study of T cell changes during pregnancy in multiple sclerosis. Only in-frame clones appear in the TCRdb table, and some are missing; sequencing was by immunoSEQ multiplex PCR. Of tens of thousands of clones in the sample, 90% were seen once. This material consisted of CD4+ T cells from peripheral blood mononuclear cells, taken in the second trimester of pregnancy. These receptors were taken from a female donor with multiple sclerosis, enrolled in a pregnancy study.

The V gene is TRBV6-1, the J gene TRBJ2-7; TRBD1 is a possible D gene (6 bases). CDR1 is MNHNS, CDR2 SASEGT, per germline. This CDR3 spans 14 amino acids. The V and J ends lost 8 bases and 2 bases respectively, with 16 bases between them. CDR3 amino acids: CASSLDRTAYEQYF. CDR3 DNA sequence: TGTGCCAGCTCTTTGGACAGAACAGCCTACGAGCAGTACTTC.

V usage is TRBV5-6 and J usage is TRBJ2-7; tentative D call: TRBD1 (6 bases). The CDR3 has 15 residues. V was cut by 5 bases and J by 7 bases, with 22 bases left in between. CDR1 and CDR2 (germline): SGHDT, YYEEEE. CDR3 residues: CASSLIDRPTGEQYF. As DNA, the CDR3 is TGTGCCAGCAGTCTCATAGACAGGCCTACGGGGGAGCAGTACTTC.

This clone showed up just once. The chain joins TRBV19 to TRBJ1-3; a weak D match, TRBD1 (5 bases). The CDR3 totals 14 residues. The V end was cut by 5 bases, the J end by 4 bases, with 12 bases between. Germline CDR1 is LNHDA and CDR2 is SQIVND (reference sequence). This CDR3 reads CASSPTGSGNTIYF. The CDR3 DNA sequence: TGTGCCAGTAGTCCCACAGGCAGCGGAAACACCATATATTTT.

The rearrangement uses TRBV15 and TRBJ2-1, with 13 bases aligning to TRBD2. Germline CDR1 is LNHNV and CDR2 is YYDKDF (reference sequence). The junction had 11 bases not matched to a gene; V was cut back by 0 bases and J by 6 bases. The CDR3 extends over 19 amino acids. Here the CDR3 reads CATSREEYGLAGVVNEQFF. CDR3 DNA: TGTGCCACCAGCAGAGAGGAGTACGGACTAGCGGGAGTTGTCAATGAGCAGTTCTTC.

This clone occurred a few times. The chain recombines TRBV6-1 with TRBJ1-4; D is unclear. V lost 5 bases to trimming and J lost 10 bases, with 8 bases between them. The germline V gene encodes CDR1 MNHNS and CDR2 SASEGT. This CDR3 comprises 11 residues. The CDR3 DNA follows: TGTGCCAGCAGTCAGGAGGCAAAACTGTTTTTT. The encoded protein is CASSQEAKLFF.

CDR3 sequence (DNA): TGTGCCAGCAGCCGGGAACTAGCGGGAGGGCGATACGAGCAGTACTTC. Translated, it gives CASSRELAGGRYEQYF. The V call is TRBV4-2, the J call TRBJ2-7, with 13 nucleotides matching TRBD2. CDR3 length: 16 amino acids. Trimming at V came to 4 bases and at J to 4 bases, leaving 7 bases not matched to a gene. Germline V gene lookup returns CDR1 LGHNA and CDR2 YNFKEQ.

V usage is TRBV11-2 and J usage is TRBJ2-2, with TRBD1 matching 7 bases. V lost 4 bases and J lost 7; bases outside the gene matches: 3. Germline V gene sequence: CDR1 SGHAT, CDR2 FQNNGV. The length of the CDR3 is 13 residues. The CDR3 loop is CASSSAGGGELFF. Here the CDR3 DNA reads TGTGCCAGCAGCTCGGCAGGGGGCGGGGAGCTGTTTTTT.

The CDR3 sequence is CASTLGQPTNEKLFF. CDR3 DNA: TGCGCCAGCACCCTGGGACAGCCAACTAATGAAAAACTGTTTTTT. The chain combines TRBV5-1 with TRBJ1-4; 7 bases are shared with TRBD1. CDR3 length: 15 residues. The ends lost 6 bases at V and 0 bases at J; junction bases unmatched: 5. Looked up from germline, CDR1 is SGHRS and CDR2 is YFSETQ.

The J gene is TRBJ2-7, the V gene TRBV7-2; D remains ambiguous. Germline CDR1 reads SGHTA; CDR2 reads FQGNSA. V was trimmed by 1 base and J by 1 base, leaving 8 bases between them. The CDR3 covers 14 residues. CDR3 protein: CASSLVAQSYEQYF. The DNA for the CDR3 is TGTGCCAGCAGCTTAGTAGCCCAGTCCTACGAGCAGTACTTC.

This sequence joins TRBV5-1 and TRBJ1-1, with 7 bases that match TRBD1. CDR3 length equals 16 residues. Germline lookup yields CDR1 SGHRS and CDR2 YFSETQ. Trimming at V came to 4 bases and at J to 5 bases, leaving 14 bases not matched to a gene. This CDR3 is CASSRAGGQTLTEAFF. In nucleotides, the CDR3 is TGCGCCAGCAGCCGGGCAGGGGGACAGACCCTTACTGAAGCTTTCTTT. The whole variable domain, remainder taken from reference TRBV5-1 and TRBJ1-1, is KAGVTQTPRYLIKTRGQQVTLSCSPISGHRSVSWYQQTPGQGLQFLFEYFSETQRNKGNFPGRFSGRQFSNSRSEMNVSTLELGDSALYLCASSRAGGQTLTEAFFGQGTRLTVV.

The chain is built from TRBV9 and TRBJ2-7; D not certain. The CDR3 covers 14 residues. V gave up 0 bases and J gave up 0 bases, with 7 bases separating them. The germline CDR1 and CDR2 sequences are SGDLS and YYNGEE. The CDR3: CASSVAQSSYEQYF. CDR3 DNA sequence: TGTGCCAGCAGCGTAGCGCAGTCCTCCTACGAGCAGTACTTC.

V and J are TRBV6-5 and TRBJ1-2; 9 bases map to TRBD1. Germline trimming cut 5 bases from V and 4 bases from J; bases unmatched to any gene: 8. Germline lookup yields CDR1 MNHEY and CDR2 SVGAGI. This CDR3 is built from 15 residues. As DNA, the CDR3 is TGTGCCAGCAGTACCCCACAGGGGGCGTCCTATGGCTACACCTTC. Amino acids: CASSTPQGASYGYTF.

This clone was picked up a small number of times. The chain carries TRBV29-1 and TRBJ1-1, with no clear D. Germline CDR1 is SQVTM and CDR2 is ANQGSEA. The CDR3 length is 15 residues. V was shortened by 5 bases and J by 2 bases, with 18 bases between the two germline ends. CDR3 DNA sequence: TGCAGCGTTAAATCTTACCAGGTTGACAACACTGAAGCTTTCTTT. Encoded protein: CSVKSYQVDNTEAFF.

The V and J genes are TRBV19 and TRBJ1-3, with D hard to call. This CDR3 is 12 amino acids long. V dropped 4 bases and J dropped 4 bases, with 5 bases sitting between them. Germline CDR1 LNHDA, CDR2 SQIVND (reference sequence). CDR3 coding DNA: TGTGCCAGTAGTACAGTAGGAAACACCATATATTTT. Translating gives CASSTVGNTIYF.

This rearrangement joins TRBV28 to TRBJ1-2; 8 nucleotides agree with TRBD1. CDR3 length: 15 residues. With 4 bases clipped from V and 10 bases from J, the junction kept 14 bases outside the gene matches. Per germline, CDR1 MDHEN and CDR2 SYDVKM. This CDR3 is CASSYTGTGSYDYTF. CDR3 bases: TGTGCCAGCAGTTACACCGGGACAGGCTCTTACGACTACACCTTC.

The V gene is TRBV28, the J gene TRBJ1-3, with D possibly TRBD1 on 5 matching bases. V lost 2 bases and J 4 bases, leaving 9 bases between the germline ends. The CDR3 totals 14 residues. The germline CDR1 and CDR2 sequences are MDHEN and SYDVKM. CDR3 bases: TGTGCCAGCAGTTTACGGGGGAGCGGAAACACCATATATTTT. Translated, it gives CASSLRGSGNTIYF.

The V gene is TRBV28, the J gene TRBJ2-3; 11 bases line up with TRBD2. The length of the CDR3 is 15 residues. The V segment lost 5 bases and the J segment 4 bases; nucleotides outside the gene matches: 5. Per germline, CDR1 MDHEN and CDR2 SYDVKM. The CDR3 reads CASSISGRAADTQYF. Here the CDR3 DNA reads TGTGCCAGCAGTATTAGCGGGAGGGCCGCAGATACGCAGTATTTT.